This TCR beta chain came from a study of cytomegalovirus exposure and HLA in healthy donors. Study outcomes and limitations: Relative to the approximately 680-donor mean, N-insertions were reportedly fewer in an Asian-associated ancestry cluster in a later analysis. Reports showed the classifier diagnosing cytomegalovirus status with high specificity and sensitivity. When analyzed later, a missense DCLRE1C variant was found to be linked to TCR beta V- and J-gene trimming.

PCR used 60 Vbeta primers and 13 Jbeta primers. Authors' analysis steps: In a later analysis, some 11 million of 60 million to 80 million unique beta chains occurred in at least two donors. Method: immunoSEQ multiplex PCR; TCRdb's copy keeps in-frame clones and lacks some. V and J calls and clone size are given by that table; D and trimming were obtained from the DNA. In the table there are approximately 120,000 clones, roughly 71% of which are singletons. Points on this clone: No antigen is known for it.

The sequence was collected from a woman between 45 and 60 years old in good health and CMV-seropositive. Sequencing was done on a sample of PBMCs.

CDR3 bases: TGCGCCAGCAGCTTTAGTTATAACTATGGCTACACCTTC. The encoded protein is CASSFSYNYGYTF. The rearrangement joins TRBV5-1 to TRBJ1-2, with unresolved D. The CDR3 sequence is 13 residues long. From germline, CDR1 is SGHRS and CDR2 YFSETQ. V was clipped by 2 bases and J by 1 base, with 6 bases between them.